The present T cell receptor (beta chain) was sequenced within a study of graft-versus-host responses after intestinal transplantation. Study in general: Transplant recipients had multivisceral, liver-intestinal, or isolated intestinal grafts. Recipients were all induced with anti-thymocyte globulin, then given tacrolimus and steroids for approximately three years.

General study results and limits: Some GvH clones were seen earlier in gut or blood, suggesting intestinal origin. Declining HvG levels early post-transplant were linked to peak circulating GvH clone levels.

Clones were sequenced by immunoSEQ multiplex PCR, and TCRdb holds only the in-frame ones, with some missing. In the table there are about 38,000 clones, 80% to 85% of which are singletons. A word on this clone: As yet, its antigen is unknown.

Germline CDR1 is SGHNT and CDR2 is YYREEE (reference sequence). V gave up 2 bases and J gave up 5 bases; unmatched junction bases: 8. The CDR3 is made up of 15 amino acids. This sequence originates from a human patient who received an intestinal transplant, so some T cells may come from the graft donor. The input for sequencing was PBMCs, taken about 160 weeks after transplant. V usage is TRBV5-4 and J usage is TRBJ2-5; 8 bases agree with TRBD2. CDR3 nucleotide sequence: TGTGCCAGCAGCTTCGGAGGGGTAGCGGGGGAGACCCAGTACTTC. Translated: CASSFGGVAGETQYF. The full variable domain, its missing parts supplied by reference TRBV5-4 and TRBJ2-5, is ETGVTQSPTHLIKTRGQQVTLRCSSQSGHNTVSWYQQALGQGPQFIFQYYREEENGRGNFPPRFSGLQFPNYSSELNVNALELDDSALYLCASSFGGVAGETQYFGPGTRLLVL.